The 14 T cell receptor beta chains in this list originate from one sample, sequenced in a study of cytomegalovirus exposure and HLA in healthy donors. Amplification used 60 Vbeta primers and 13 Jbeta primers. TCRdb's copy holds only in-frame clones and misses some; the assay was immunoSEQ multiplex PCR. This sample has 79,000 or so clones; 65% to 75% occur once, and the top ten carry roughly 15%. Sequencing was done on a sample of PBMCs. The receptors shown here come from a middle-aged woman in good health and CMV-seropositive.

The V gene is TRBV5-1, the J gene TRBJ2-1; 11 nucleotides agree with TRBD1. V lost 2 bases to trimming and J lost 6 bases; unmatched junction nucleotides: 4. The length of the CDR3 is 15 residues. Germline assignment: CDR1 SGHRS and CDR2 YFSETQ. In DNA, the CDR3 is TGCGCCAGCAGCTTCGCCGGGACAGGGGGCAATGAGCAGTTCTTC. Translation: CASSFAGTGGNEQFF.

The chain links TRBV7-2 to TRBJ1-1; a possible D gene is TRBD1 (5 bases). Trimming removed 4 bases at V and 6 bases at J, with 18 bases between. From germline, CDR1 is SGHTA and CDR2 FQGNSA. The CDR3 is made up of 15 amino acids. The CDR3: CASSSEGAVAAEAFF. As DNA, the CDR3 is TGTGCCAGCAGCTCCGAAGGGGCCGTCGCCGCTGAAGCTTTCTTT.

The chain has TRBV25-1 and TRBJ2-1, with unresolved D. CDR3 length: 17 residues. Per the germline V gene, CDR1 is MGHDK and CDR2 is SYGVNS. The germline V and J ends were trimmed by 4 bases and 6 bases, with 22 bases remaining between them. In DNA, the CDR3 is TGTGCCAGCAGTGGCCCCTTGAGAAAGATAGTTAGCAATGAGCAGTTCTTC. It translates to CASSGPLRKIVSNEQFF.

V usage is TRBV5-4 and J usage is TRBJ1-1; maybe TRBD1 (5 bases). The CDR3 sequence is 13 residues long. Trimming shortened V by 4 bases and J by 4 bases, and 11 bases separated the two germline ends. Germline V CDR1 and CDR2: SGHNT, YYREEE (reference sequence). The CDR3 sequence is CASSQDSTTEAFF. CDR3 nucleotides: TGTGCCAGCAGCCAAGACAGTACCACTGAAGCTTTCTTT.

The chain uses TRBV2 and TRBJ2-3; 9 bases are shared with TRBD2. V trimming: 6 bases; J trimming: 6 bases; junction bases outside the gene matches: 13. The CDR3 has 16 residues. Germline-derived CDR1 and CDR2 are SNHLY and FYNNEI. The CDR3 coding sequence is TGTGCCAGCAGCAAAAGGGCGGGGGGGGACGGCGATACGCAGTATTTT. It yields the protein CASSKRAGGDGDTQYF.

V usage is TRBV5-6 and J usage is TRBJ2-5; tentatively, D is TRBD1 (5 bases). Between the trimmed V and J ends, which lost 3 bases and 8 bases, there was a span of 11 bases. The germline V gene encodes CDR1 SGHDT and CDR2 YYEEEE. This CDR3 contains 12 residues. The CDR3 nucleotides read TGTGCCAGCAGCTCAGGGTATTCTACCCAGTACTTC. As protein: CASSSGYSTQYF.

The CDR3 is CASMESGELFF. CDR3 bases: TGCGCCAGCATGGAGTCCGGGGAGCTGTTTTTT. The chain has TRBV5-1 and TRBJ2-2; no definite D call. The CDR3 covers 11 residues. Looked up from germline, CDR1 is SGHRS and CDR2 is YFSETQ. V lost 6 bases, J lost 6 bases, and 6 bases lay in between.

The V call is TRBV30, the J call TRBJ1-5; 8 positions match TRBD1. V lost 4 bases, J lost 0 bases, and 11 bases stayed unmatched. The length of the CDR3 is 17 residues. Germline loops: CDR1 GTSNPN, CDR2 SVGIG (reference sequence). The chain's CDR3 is CAWNRGIGLFSNQPQHF. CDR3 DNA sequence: TGTGCCTGGAACAGGGGGATCGGCCTCTTTAGCAATCAGCCCCAGCATTTT.

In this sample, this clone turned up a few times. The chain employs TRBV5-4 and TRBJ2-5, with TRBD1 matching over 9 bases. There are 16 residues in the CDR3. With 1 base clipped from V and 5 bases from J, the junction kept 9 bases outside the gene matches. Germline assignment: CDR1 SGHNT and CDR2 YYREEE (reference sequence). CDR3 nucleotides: TGTGCCAGCAGCTTGTCCGCAACAGGGGGCTGGGAGACCCAGTACTTC. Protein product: CASSLSATGGWETQYF.

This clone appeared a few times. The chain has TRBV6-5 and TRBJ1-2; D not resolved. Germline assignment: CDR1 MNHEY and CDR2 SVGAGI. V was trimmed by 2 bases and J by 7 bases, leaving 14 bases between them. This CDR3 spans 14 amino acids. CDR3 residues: CASSYNIQDLGYTF. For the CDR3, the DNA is TGTGCCAGCAGTTACAACATCCAGGATCTTGGCTACACCTTC.

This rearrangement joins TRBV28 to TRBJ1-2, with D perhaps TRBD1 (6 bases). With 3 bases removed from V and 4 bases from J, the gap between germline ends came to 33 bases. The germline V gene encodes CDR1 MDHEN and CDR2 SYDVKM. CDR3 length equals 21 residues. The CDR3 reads CASSFRAEGGHLISSSYGYTF. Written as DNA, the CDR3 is TGTGCCAGCAGTTTCCGGGCTGAAGGGGGACATCTTATTTCATCGAGCTATGGCTACACCTTC.

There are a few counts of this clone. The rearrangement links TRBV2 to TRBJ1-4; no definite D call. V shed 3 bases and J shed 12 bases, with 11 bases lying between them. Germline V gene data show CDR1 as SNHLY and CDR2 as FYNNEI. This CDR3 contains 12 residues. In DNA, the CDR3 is TGTGCCAGCAGTGACTCTCCCCCTGAACTGTTTTTT. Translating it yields CASSDSPPELFF.

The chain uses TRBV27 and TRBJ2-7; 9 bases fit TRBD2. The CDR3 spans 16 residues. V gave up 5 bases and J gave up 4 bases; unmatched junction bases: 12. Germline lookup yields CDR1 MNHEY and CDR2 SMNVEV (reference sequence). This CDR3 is CASSPQLTSGEYEQYF. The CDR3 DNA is TGTGCCAGCAGTCCCCAATTGACTAGCGGAGAATACGAGCAGTACTTC.

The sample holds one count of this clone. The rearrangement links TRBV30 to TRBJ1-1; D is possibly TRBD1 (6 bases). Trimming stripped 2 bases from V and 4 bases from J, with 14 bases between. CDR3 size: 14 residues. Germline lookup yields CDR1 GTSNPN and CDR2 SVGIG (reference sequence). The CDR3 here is CAWSSQGHGTEAFF. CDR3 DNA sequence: TGTGCCTGGAGTTCTCAGGGGCACGGCACTGAAGCTTTCTTT.